These 22 T cell receptor beta chains originate from one sample sequenced in a study of kidney transplant recipient with SARS-CoV-2 infection. TCRdb fed the reads into MiXCR, producing one record per CDR3 protein. The sample records about 250,000 distinct CDR3 sequences, around 30% being singletons. The sample in question was a blood sample, obtained at baseline and between days 110 and 120 from a kidney transplant recipient. These receptors were obtained from a male patient aged 25-45 years who had COVID-19 and was a kidney transplant recipient. Some T cells may be the graft donor's.

Notes on this clonotype: This may be a read error, as it is one base from a much larger clone. The chain has TRBV10-3 and TRBJ2-6, with D perhaps TRBD1 or TRBD2 (5 bases each). CDR1 and CDR2 from the germline V gene are ENHRY and SYGVKD. The CDR3 covers 17 residues. CDR3 nucleotide sequence: TGTGCCATCAGTGCTGGAGAGGGTTGGGCTGGGGCCAACATCCTGACTTTC. It yields the protein CAISAGEGWAGANILTF.

As to this clonotype: A read error may account for a junction end that differs from germline. The chain carries TRBV24-1 and TRBJ2-5, with unresolved D. The closer fit of TRBJ2-7 to the DNA end suggests the J call may be wrong. This CDR3 is 12 amino acids long. CDR1 is KGHDR, CDR2 SFDVKD, per germline. For the CDR3, the DNA is TGTGCCGCCAGTGATGGAGTGGGCGAGCAGTACTTC. Translated, it gives CAASDGVGEQYF.

This clonotype has ten or more counts. This chain connects TRBV19 to TRBJ1-5, with D perhaps TRBD1 (5 bases). From germline, CDR1 is LNHDA and CDR2 SQIVND (reference sequence). The CDR3 is 13 residues long. V was clipped by 5 bases and J by 7 bases, with 12 bases between them. The CDR3 loop is CASSPQGGQPQHF. CDR3 nucleotides: TGTGCCAGTAGTCCGCAGGGAGGGCAGCCCCAGCATTTT.

The sample holds many counts of this clonotype. The genes are TRBV3-1 and TRBJ1-4; D is uncertain. Germline CDR1 reads LGHDT; CDR2 reads YNNKEL (reference sequence). The V and J ends lost 2 bases and 3 bases respectively, with 7 bases between them. This CDR3 is 14 amino acids long. The CDR3 nucleotides are TGTGCCAGCAGCCAAAGCCCCGCTAATGAAAAACTGTTTTTT. Protein product: CASSQSPANEKLFF. The complete variable domain, with remaining parts taken from reference TRBV3-1 and TRBJ1-4, reads DTAVSQTPKYLVTQMGNDKSIKCEQNLGHDTMYWYKQDSKKFLKIMFSYNNKELIINETVPNRFSPKSPDKAHLNLHINSLELGDSAVYFCASSQSPANEKLFFGSGTQLSVL.

The chain recombines TRBV7-2 with TRBJ2-1, with 11 bases aligning to TRBD2. The CDR3 runs to 18 residues. Germline V gene lookup returns CDR1 SGHTA and CDR2 FQGNSA. Unmatched junction bases numbered 16, after V lost 5 bases and J lost 7 bases. In DNA, the CDR3 is TGTGCCAGCAGCCTACAGGGGGCGCTGGCTAGCGGGAGGAATGAGCAGTTCTTC. Translating it yields CASSLQGALASGRNEQFF.

In this sample, this clonotype turned up many times. This chain uses TRBV19 with TRBJ1-2; no clear D gene. Germline V CDR1 and CDR2: LNHDA, SQIVND (reference sequence). CDR3 length: 15 amino acids. V gave up 7 bases and J gave up 1 base, with 16 bases separating them. Written as DNA, the CDR3 is TGTGCCAGTAAGGCGAGCTGGGAACTTAACTATGGCTACACCTTC. Translation: CASKASWELNYGYTF.

A word on this clonotype: This sequence may be a read error, since a much larger clone differs from it by one base. V is TRBV27 and J is TRBJ2-7, with TRBD1 as a possible D gene (5 bases). The end of the DNA aligns better with TRBJ1-2, so the J call may be wrong. Looked up from germline, CDR1 is MNHEY and CDR2 is SMNVEV (reference sequence). The CDR3 has 13 residues. The CDR3 DNA reads TGTGCCAGCAGCTGTAGGGACCTGGGGGGCTACACCTTC. Encoded protein: CASSCRDLGGYTF.

This clonotype was seen repeatedly, ten times or more. The CDR3 DNA reads TGTGCCAGCAGTTTAACAGGATTCCAGCACAATGAGCAGTTCTTC. Translating it yields CASSLTGFQHNEQFF. This chain links TRBV12-3 or TRBV12-4 with TRBJ2-1; D possibly corresponds to TRBD1 (5 bases). V shed 2 bases and J shed 5 bases, with 13 bases lying between them. CDR3 length: 15 amino acids.

This clonotype occurred many times. The rearrangement uses TRBV16 and TRBJ2-3; 9 nucleotides match TRBD2. This CDR3 is 18 amino acids long. V shed 2 bases and J 2 bases; nucleotides not matched to a gene: 11. CDR1 KGHSY and CDR2 FQNENV come from the germline V gene. CDR3 in amino acids: CASSQNPKRGEFTDTQYF. The DNA for the CDR3 is TGTGCCAGCAGCCAAAACCCCAAGCGGGGGGAGTTCACAGATACGCAGTATTTT. Full variable domain (missing parts from reference TRBV16 and TRBJ2-3): GEEVAQTPKHLVRGEGQKAKLYCAPIKGHSYVFWYQQVLKNEFKFLISFQNENVFDETGMPKERFSAKCLPNSPCSLEIQATKLEDSAVYFCASSQNPKRGEFTDTQYFGPGTRLTVL.

A remark on this clonotype: One base away lies a much larger clone, so this may be a sequencing read error. This rearrangement joins TRBV7-4 to TRBJ1-2, with D hard to call. The length of the CDR3 is 17 residues. CDR1 is SGHVT and CDR2 is SQSDAQ in the germline V gene. The CDR3 spells CTSSLFNSARKTYGYTF. The CDR3 coding sequence is TGTACCAGCAGCTTGTTCAATTCAGCTCGAAAGACCTATGGCTACACCTTC.

This clonotype has just one count. This may stem from a read error, because a much larger clone lies one nucleotide away. The CDR3 region has the DNA TGCAGCGTTGTAACAGTCCTCACTGGAGCTTTCTTT. This codes for CSVVTVLTGAFF. The chain links TRBV29-1 to TRBJ1-1; D call uncertain. The CDR3 extends over 12 amino acids. Germline V lookup: CDR1 SQVTM, CDR2 ANQGSEA.

As for this clonotype: Just one base apart from a much larger clone, this may be a read error. This chain joins TRBV20-1 and TRBJ1-3; D is unresolved. Germline V CDR1 and CDR2: DFQATT, SNEGSKA (reference sequence). The CDR3 totals 14 residues. For the CDR3, the DNA is TGCAGTGCTAGTCGACTTAGGTCTGGAAACACCGTATATTTT. It is translated as CSASRLRSGNTVYF.

This clonotype was counted at least ten times. This sequence joins TRBV29-1 and TRBJ1-5, with 8 bases lining up with TRBD1. CDR1 SQVTM and CDR2 ANQGSEA come from the germline V gene. The V segment lost 2 bases and the J segment 9 bases; nucleotides outside the gene matches: 3. CDR3 length equals 12 residues. The DNA for the CDR3 is TGCAGCGTTGAAACAGGACAGGGGCCCCAGCATTTT. As protein: CSVETGQGPQHF. Variable domain in full (rest from reference TRBV29-1 and TRBJ1-5): SAVISQKPSRDICQRGTSLTIQCQVDSQVTMMFWYRQQPGQSLTLIATANQGSEATYESGFVIDKFPISRPNLTFSTLTVSNMSPEDSSIYLCSVETGQGPQHFGDGTRLSIL.

This clonotype has a count of ten or more. V is TRBV7-2 and J is TRBJ2-1; D not certain. The V and J ends lost 9 bases and 5 bases respectively, with 14 bases between them. Germline CDR1 and CDR2: SGHTA and FQGNSA. This CDR3 comprises 13 residues. The CDR3 region has the DNA TGTGCCAGTCTGGTTCAGCTGGACAATGAGCAGTTCTTC. Protein sequence: CASLVQLDNEQFF. The whole variable domain, remainder taken from reference TRBV7-2 and TRBJ2-1, is GAGVSQSPSNKVTEKGKDVELRCDPISGHTALYWYRQSLGQGLEFLIYFQGNSAPDKSGLPSDRFSAERTGGSVSTLTIQRTQQEDSAVYLCASLVQLDNEQFFGPGTRLTVL.

CDR3 loop: CASSELGGGDTQYF. CDR3 bases: TGCGCCAGCAGTGAGTTAGGGGGAGGGGATACGCAGTATTTT. J is TRBJ2-3 and V is TRBV10-2; perhaps TRBD2 as D (7 bases). This CDR3 spans 14 amino acids. The germline gives CDR1 WSHSY, CDR2 SAAADI. V lost 1 base, J lost 6 bases, and 11 bases lay in between.

The table lists this clonotype with many counts. The chain uses TRBV8-2 and TRBJ1-2. TRBV8-2 corresponds to a pseudogene. The CDR3 runs 16 residues. The CDR3: CGSKRSDSRKTYGYTF. The CDR3 region has the DNA TGTGGCAGTAAGAGATCTGATAGCCGAAAGACCTATGGCTACACCTTC.

In this sample, this clonotype turned up once. Possible read error: a much larger clone is one base away. The chain couples TRBV7-7 to TRBJ2-5; 7 nucleotides align to TRBD2. This CDR3 has 14 amino acids. Germline V gene lookup returns CDR1 SSHAT and CDR2 FNYEAQ (reference sequence). The CDR3 protein is CASSLAGGEGTQYF. CDR3 DNA: TGTGCTAGCAGCTTAGCGGGCGGAGAAGGGACCCAGTACTTC.

Comments on this clonotype: This is likely an artifact of a read error, given a far larger clone one base away. V and J are TRBV10-1 and TRBJ2-4, with 7 bases fitting TRBD2. The DNA end is more similar to TRBJ2-7, so the J call may be wrong. The CDR3 is 14 amino acids. CDR1 and CDR2 from the germline V gene are WNHNN and SYGVQD (reference sequence). The CDR3 here is CASSELAWSYEQYF. Here the CDR3 DNA reads TGCGCCAGCAGTGAACTAGCGTGGTCCTACGAGCAGTACTTC.

This clonotype was detected ten times or more. The rearrangement joins TRBV9 to TRBJ1-5; D perhaps matches TRBD1 (6 bases). V was shortened by 4 bases and J by 6 bases, with 14 bases between the two germline ends. The CDR3 runs 14 residues. CDR1 is SGDLS, CDR2 YYNGEE, per germline. CDR3 protein: CASSLGGLAQPQHF. The CDR3 DNA reads TGTGCCAGCAGCTTAGGGGGACTAGCTCAGCCCCAGCATTTT.

This clonotype appeared a few times. The rearrangement uses TRBV5-6 and TRBJ1-2, with unresolved D. Germline V gives CDR1 SGHDT, CDR2 YYEEEE. Trimming took off 7 bases at V and 4 bases at J, with 23 bases between the two ends. CDR3 length: 16 residues. This CDR3 is CASGIRNSRKTYGYTF. In DNA form, the CDR3 reads TGTGCCAGCGGTATACGCAATAGTCGAAAGACCTATGGCTACACCTTC. The whole variable domain, remainder taken from reference TRBV5-6 and TRBJ1-2, is DAGVTQSPTHLIKTRGQQVTLRCSPKSGHDTVSWYQQALGQGPQFIFQYYEEEERQRGNFPDRFSGHQFPNYSSELNVNALLLGDSALYLCASGIRNSRKTYGYTFGSGTRLTVV.

A few counts support this clonotype. V is TRBV3-1 and J is TRBJ1-2, with no clear D. Trimming took 5 bases from V and 4 from J, leaving 23 bases between them. The germline gives CDR1 LGHDT, CDR2 YNNKEL (reference sequence). There are 17 residues in the CDR3. The CDR3 loop is CASSSGLTLRKTYGYTF. The CDR3 DNA sequence: TGTGCCAGCAGCAGTGGGCTCACCCTTCGAAAGACCTATGGCTACACCTTC.

In its sample, this clonotype was seen many times. CDR3 sequence reads: CASSRRCDLGKTYGYTF. For the CDR3, the DNA is TGTGCCAGCAGCCGGCGTTGCGATCTCGGAAAGACCTATGGCTACACCTTC. This rearrangement joins TRBV11-3 to TRBJ1-2; D remains unclear. This CDR3 has 17 residues. With 5 bases removed from V and 4 bases from J, the gap between germline ends came to 23 bases. Germline V gene lookup returns CDR1 SGHNT and CDR2 YENEEA.